The entry below gives a single TCR beta chain sequence along with its context. Its antigen is unidentified. The sample belongs to a study of T-cell memory formation after mild COVID-19. Study-level points and caveats: From day 15 to 85, contracting clones were balanced between CD4 and CD8, whereas later expanders leaned toward CD4+. For contracting clones, CD4+ ones sat mainly in CM and EM, CD8+ in EMRA. Cross-reactive memory appears to have joined, as suggested by some responding clones showing up in pre-infection memory.

Trimming removed 9 bases from V and 4 bases from J; junction bases left unmatched: 6. The germline V gene encodes CDR1 SNHLY and CDR2 FYNNEI. The CDR3 runs to 14 residues. Amplification by 5'RACE using constant-segment primers produced TCR alpha and TCR beta cDNA libraries that carried sample barcodes and UMIs. TCRdb used MiXCR to reprocess the 5' RACE reads, holding one entry per CDR3 protein. The sample records roughly 510,000 distinct CDR3 sequences, 17% being singletons. The specimen was PBMCs or a T cell subset sorted from them (not recorded which). The TCR comes from an adult woman who had mild COVID-19 (a few samples of this study predate the infection). Cell type and time point are not known. The genes are TRBV2 and TRBJ2-2; the match to TRBD1 covers 9 bases. CDR3: CASNRGQGTGELFF. In nucleotides, the CDR3 is TGTGCCAGTAACCGGGGACAGGGCACCGGGGAGCTGTTTTTT.